This T cell receptor (beta chain) derives from a study of blood T cell repertoires in COVID-19. Whole-study context: Sites in the United States, Italy and Spain provided acute and convalescent COVID-19 samples. PBMCs, B-cell-depleted T cells, or T cells provided the cDNA or gDNA that made up the material.

The CDR3 loop spans 12 amino acids. Between the trimmed V and J ends, which lost 6 bases and 7 bases, there was a span of 12 bases. The germline V gene encodes CDR1 MDHEN and CDR2 SYDVKM. Original handling: Using reference gene primer amplification, nucleated cell counts were estimated. Repertoires were generated with immunoSEQ multiplex PCR, while TCRdb's copy carries only in-frame clones and drops some. V, J and clone size reflect that table, while D and trimming were determined from the DNA. The table has fewer than 150,000 clones, 65% to 85% seen once; the top ten hold about 1.6%. The sample taken for sequencing was peripheral blood. This receptor was taken from a man over 45 with acute or convalescent COVID-19. The chain combines TRBV28 with TRBJ2-5, with unresolved D. CDR3 nucleotide sequence: TGTGCCAGCAGATTTAACCTAGGGACCCAGTACTTC. Amino acid sequence: CASRFNLGTQYF.